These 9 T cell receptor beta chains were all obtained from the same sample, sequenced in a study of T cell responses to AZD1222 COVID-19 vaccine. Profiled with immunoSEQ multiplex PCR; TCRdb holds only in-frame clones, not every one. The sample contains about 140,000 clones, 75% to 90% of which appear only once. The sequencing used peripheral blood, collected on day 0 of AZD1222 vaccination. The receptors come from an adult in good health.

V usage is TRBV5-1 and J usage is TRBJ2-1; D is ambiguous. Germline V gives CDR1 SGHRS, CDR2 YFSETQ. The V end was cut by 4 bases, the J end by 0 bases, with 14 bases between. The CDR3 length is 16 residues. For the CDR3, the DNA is TGCGCCAGCAGCAAAACCGGGTCCAGCTCCTACAATGAGCAGTTCTTC. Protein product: CASSKTGSSSYNEQFF. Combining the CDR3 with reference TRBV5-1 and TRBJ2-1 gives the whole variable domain KAGVTQTPRYLIKTRGQQVTLSCSPISGHRSVSWYQQTPGQGLQFLFEYFSETQRNKGNFPGRFSGRQFSNSRSEMNVSTLELGDSALYLCASSKTGSSSYNEQFFGPGTRLTVL.

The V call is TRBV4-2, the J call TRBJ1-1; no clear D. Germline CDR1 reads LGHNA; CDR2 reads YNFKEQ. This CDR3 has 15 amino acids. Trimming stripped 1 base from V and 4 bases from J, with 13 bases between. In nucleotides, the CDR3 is TGTGCCAGCAGCCAAGGAGACGGGCGCGGCACTGAAGCTTTCTTT. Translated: CASSQGDGRGTEAFF.

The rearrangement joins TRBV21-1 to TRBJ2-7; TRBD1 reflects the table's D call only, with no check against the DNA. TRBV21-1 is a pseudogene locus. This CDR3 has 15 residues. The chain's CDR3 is CASSNYGTGLYEQYF. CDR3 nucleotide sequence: TGTGCCAGCAGCAATTACGGGACAGGTCTCTACGAGCAGTACTTC.

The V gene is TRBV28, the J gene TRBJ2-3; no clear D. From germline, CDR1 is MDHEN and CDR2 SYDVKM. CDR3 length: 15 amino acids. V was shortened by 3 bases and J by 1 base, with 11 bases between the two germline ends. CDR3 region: CASSLSAARTDTQYF. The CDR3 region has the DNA TGTGCCAGCAGTTTGAGTGCGGCCCGCACAGATACGCAGTATTTT.

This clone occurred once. CDR3: CASSLYDNSGNTIYF. The CDR3 coding sequence is TGTGCCAGCAGCTTATACGACAACTCTGGAAACACCATATATTTT. The chain links TRBV7-9 to TRBJ1-3; D remains unclear. CDR1 is SEHNR and CDR2 is FQNEAQ in the germline V gene (reference sequence). Trimming took 2 bases from V and 0 from J, leaving 8 bases between them. The CDR3 has 15 residues.

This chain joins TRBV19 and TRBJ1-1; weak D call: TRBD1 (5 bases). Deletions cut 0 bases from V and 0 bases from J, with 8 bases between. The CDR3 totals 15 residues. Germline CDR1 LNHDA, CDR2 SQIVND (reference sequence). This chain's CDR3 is CASSIEAGMNTEAFF. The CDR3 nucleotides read TGTGCCAGTAGTATAGAGGCAGGGATGAACACTGAAGCTTTCTTT.

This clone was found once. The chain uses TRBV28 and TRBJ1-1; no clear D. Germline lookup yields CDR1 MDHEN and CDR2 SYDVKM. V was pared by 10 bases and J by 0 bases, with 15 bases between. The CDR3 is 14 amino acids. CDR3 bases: TGTGCCACCAATAGCCGTTCCATGAACACTGAAGCTTTCTTT. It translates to CATNSRSMNTEAFF.

The CDR3 DNA follows: TGTGCCAGTTCGAACACCGGGGAGCTGTTTTTT. It encodes CASSNTGELFF. The chain links TRBV5-4 to TRBJ2-2, with D unclear. Germline V lookup: CDR1 SGHNT, CDR2 YYREEE (reference sequence). The V end lost 8 bases, the J end lost 0 bases, and 2 bases lay between the germline ends. This CDR3 contains 11 residues.

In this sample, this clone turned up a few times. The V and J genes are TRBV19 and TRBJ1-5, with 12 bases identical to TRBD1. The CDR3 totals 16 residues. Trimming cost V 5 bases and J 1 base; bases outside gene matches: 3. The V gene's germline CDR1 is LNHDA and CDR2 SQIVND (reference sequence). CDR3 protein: CASSGTGGWSNQPQHF. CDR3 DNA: TGTGCCAGTAGTGGGACAGGGGGCTGGAGCAATCAGCCCCAGCATTTT.